The 7 T cell receptor beta chains reported below all come from one sample, sequenced in a study of blood T cell repertoires in COVID-19. The repertoire was sequenced with immunoSEQ multiplex PCR; TCRdb's copy has only in-frame clones and lacks some. The profile shows about 260,000 clones, 84% of them singletons. The sample was peripheral blood. These receptors came from a human donor in a cohort sampled during active COVID-19.

The chain is built from TRBV11-2 and TRBJ1-6, with D perhaps TRBD1 (6 bases). CDR3 length equals 18 residues. V was shortened by 2 bases and J by 7 bases, with 21 bases between the two germline ends. Germline V gene data show CDR1 as SGHAT and CDR2 as FQNNGV. The CDR3 loop reads CASSLTPGTSPKNSPLHF. Written as DNA, the CDR3 is TGTGCCAGCAGCTTAACCCCCGGGACATCTCCGAAAAATTCACCCCTCCACTTT.

V is TRBV27 and J is TRBJ2-1; 9 bases agree with TRBD2. Germline lookup yields CDR1 MNHEY and CDR2 SMNVEV (reference sequence). V dropped 2 bases and J dropped 3; count of bases not matched to a gene: 2. The CDR3 is 15 residues long. CDR3 coding DNA: TGTGCCAGCAGTTTAGGGACTAGCTTCTACAATGAGCAGTTCTTC. It yields the protein CASSLGTSFYNEQFF.

The chain links TRBV11-3 to TRBJ1-5; 7 nucleotides line up with TRBD1. Per germline, CDR1 SGHNT and CDR2 YENEEA. The CDR3 loop spans 16 amino acids. The junction had 5 bases not matched to a gene; V was cut back by 0 bases and J by 3 bases. The CDR3 DNA follows: TGTGCCAGCAGCTTAGATAAGACAGGGCACAATCAGCCCCAGCATTTT. Translating gives CASSLDKTGHNQPQHF.

This chain connects TRBV15 to TRBJ2-3; D possibly corresponds to TRBD2 (6 bases). Trimming removed 5 bases at V and 3 bases at J, with 18 bases between. This CDR3 has 16 amino acids. The germline V gene has CDR1 LNHNV and CDR2 YYDKDF (reference sequence). The CDR3 nucleotides read TGTGCCACCAGCCCTGCCCGACTAGTTCTAACAGATACGCAGTATTTT. Translated: CATSPARLVLTDTQYF.

This clone appeared once. This chain connects TRBV29-1 to TRBJ1-1; 7 bases agree with TRBD1. Germline V gene data show CDR1 as SQVTM and CDR2 as ANQGSEA. V shed 6 bases and J 11 bases; nucleotides not matched to a gene: 6. This CDR3 spans 10 amino acids. CDR3 in amino acids: CSVQTGFAFF. Here the CDR3 DNA reads TGCAGCGTCCAGACAGGGTTTGCTTTCTTT.

The chain links TRBV5-5 to TRBJ2-7, with 7 bases matching TRBD1. This CDR3 has 14 residues. Germline CDR1 SGHKS, CDR2 YYEKEE (reference sequence). The V gene end was trimmed by 3 bases and the J gene end by 2 bases; junction bases not matched to a gene: 5. CDR3 protein: CASSSTGEAYEQYF. CDR3 nucleotides: TGTGCCAGCAGCTCCACAGGGGAAGCCTACGAGCAGTACTTC.

This clone was seen a few times. The chain links TRBV3-1 (or the pseudogene TRBV3-2) to TRBJ2-1; the D gene is possibly TRBD2 (6 bases). V lost 0 bases and J lost 6, with 15 bases in between. Germline V gene data show CDR1 as LGHDT and CDR2 as YNNKEL (reference sequence). CDR3 length: 16 residues. In DNA, the CDR3 is TGTGCCAGCAGCCAAGATCGAGCCCCCGGGGGCAATGAGCAGTTCTTC. Amino acids: CASSQDRAPGGNEQFF.